This T cell receptor beta chain was sequenced for a study of breast tumors, draining lymph nodes, adjacent tissues. Overall study results and limits: That most tumor T cells come from lymph nodes remained unproven. Luminal-like breast cancer showed significantly higher tumor–nontumor repertoire similarity than basal-like. Tumor repertoires ranked between lymph nodes and nontumor tissue in diversity, with V and J gene preferences.

Axillary draining lymph nodes of breast cancer patients supplied the node samples. TCRdb independently ran MiXCR on the multiplex PCR reads; one entry per CDR3 protein. The data show about 130,000 distinct CDR3 sequences, with around 20% seen just once and 2.2% held by the top ten. Germline CDR1 and CDR2: LNHDA and SQIVND (reference sequence). V was clipped by 5 bases and J by 7 bases, with 14 bases between them. This CDR3 has 13 residues. This clonotype has ten or more counts. Its antigen is not identified. The chain employs TRBV19 and TRBJ2-5, with D possibly TRBD2 on 6 matching bases. Sequencing was performed on axillary lymph node tissue. This TCR came from a female donor with breast cancer. Some clones in this sample may be carry-over from other donors' samples. CDR3: CASSPRRDATQYF. CDR3 nucleotides: TGTGCCAGTAGTCCCCGGAGGGATGCGACCCAGTACTTC. The full variable domain, in which reference TRBV19 and TRBJ2-5 provide the parts outside the CDR3, is DGGITQSPKYLFRKEGQNVTLSCEQNLNHDAMYWYRQDPGQGLRLIYYSQIVNDFQKGDIAEGYSVSREKKESFPLTVTSAQKNPTAFYLCASSPRRDATQYFGPGTRLLVL.